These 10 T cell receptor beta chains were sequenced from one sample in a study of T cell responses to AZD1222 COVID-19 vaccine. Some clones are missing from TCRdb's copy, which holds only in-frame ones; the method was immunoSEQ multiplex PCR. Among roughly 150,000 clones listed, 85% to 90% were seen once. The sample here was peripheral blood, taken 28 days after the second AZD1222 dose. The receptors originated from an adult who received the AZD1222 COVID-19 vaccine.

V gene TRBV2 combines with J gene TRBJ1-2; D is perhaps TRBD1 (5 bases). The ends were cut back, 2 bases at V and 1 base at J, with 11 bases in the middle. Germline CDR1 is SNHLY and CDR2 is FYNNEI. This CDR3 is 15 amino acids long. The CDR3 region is CASSENGGNNYGYTF. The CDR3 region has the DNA TGTGCCAGCAGTGAAAACGGGGGAAATAACTATGGCTACACCTTC.

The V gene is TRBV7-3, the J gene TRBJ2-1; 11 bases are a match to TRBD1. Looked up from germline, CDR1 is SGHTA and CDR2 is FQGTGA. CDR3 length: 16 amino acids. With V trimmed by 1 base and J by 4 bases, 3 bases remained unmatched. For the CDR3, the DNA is TGTGCCAGCAGCTTAAAAGGGACAGGGGGTTACAATGAGCAGTTCTTC. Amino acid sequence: CASSLKGTGGYNEQFF.

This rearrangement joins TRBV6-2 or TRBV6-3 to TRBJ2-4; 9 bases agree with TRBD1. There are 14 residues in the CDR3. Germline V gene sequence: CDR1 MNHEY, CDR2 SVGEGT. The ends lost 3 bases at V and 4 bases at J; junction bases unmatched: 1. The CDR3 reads CASSYGQGKNIQYF. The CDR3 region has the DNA TGTGCCAGCAGTTATGGACAGGGGAAAAACATTCAGTACTTC.

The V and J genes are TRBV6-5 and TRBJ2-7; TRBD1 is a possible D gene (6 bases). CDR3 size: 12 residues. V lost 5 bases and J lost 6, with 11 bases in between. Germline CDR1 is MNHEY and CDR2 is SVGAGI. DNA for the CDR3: TGTGCCAGCAGTCCGACAGGAGGCGAGCAGTACTTC. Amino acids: CASSPTGGEQYF.

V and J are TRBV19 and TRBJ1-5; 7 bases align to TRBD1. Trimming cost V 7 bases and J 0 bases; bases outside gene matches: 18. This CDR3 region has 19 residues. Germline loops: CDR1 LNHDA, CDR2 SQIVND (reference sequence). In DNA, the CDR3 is TGTGCCAGTACACCTCCGATCAGGGGGATAGACTATAGCAATCAGCCCCAGCATTTT. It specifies CASTPPIRGIDYSNQPQHF.

As DNA, the CDR3 is TGTGCCAGCAGCCAAGTAGCGGGAGTGGTTTCTGAGCAGTTCTTC. Residues: CASSQVAGVVSEQFF. The chain joins TRBV14 to TRBJ2-1; 9 bases match TRBD2. CDR1 is SGHDN, CDR2 FVKESK, per germline. V lost 1 base, J lost 9 bases, and 7 bases stayed unmatched. The CDR3 runs 15 residues.

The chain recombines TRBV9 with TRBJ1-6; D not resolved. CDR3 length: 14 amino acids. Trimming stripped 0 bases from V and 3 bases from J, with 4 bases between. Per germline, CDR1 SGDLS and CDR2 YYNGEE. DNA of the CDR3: TGTGCCAGCAGCGTAGGATACTATAATTCACCCCTCCACTTT. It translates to CASSVGYYNSPLHF.

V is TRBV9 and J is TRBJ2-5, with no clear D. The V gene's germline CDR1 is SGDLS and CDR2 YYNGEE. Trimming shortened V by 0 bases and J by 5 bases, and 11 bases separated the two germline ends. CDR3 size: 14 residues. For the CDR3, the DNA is TGTGCCAGCAGCGTAGTAGACGGAGCGGAGACCCAGTACTTC. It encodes CASSVVDGAETQYF.

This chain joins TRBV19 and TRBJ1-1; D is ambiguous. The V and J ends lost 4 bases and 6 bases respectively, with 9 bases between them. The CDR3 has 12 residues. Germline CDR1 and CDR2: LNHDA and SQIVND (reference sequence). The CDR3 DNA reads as TGTGCCAGTAGTACCTACAGATCTGAAGCTTTCTTT. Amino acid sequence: CASSTYRSEAFF.

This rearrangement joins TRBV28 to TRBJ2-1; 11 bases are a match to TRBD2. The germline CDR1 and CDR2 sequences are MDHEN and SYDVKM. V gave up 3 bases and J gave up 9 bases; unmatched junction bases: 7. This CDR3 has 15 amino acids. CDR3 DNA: TGTGCCAGCAGTTTGGTAGCGGGAGGGGTTGGTGAGCAGTTCTTC. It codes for CASSLVAGGVGEQFF.